Listed below are T cell receptor beta chains from one sample, sequenced in a study of T cell responses to AZD1222 COVID-19 vaccine. The assay was immunoSEQ multiplex PCR, and TCRdb's table has in-frame clones only and misses some. The sample lists 73,000 or so clones; more than 70% were seen once. Sequenced here: peripheral blood, sampled on day 0 of AZD1222 vaccination. These receptors were taken from an adult in good health. The CDR3 runs from the conserved cysteine through the conserved F or W. D genes are given only for firm matches.

TRBV2	.	TRBJ1-2	CASSRDPGGYGYTF	TGTGCCAGCAGTCGAGACCCCGGGGGCTATGGCTACACCTTC
TRBV28	TRBD1	TRBJ1-5	CASSFEAGGIYNQPQHF	TGTGCCAGCAGTTTTGAAGCAGGGGGTATTTACAATCAGCCCCAGCATTTT
TRBV19	.	TRBJ1-1	CASSHRDTEAFF	TGTGCCAGTAGTCATCGAGACACTGAAGCTTTCTTT
TRBV11-2	TRBD1	TRBJ2-7	CASVGQPSYEQYF	TGTGCCAGCGTGGGACAGCCATCCTACGAGCAGTACTTC
TRBV12-5	.	TRBJ2-7	CASGLGPTYEQYF	TGTGCTAGTGGTTTGGGGCCAACCTACGAGCAGTACTTC
TRBV5-1	.	TRBJ2-2	CASSRDLNTGELFF	TGCGCCAGCAGCCGGGACCTGAACACCGGGGAGCTGTTTTTT
TRBV5-6	.	TRBJ1-2	CASSFGSRVEGYTF	TGTGCCAGCAGCTTCGGTAGCCGGGTCGAGGGCTACACCTTC
TRBV3-1/TRBV3-2	TRBD2	TRBJ2-7	CASSPGEGYTYEQYF	TGTGCCAGCAGCCCGGGGGAGGGATACACCTACGAGCAGTACTTC
TRBV12-3/TRBV12-4	.	TRBJ1-4	CASSFRPSKLFF	TGTGCCAGCAGTTTTAGGCCGAGCAAACTGTTTTTT
TRBV9	.	TRBJ1-3	CASSSQGRSGNTIYF	TGTGCCAGCAGTTCTCAGGGGAGGTCTGGAAACACCATATATTTT